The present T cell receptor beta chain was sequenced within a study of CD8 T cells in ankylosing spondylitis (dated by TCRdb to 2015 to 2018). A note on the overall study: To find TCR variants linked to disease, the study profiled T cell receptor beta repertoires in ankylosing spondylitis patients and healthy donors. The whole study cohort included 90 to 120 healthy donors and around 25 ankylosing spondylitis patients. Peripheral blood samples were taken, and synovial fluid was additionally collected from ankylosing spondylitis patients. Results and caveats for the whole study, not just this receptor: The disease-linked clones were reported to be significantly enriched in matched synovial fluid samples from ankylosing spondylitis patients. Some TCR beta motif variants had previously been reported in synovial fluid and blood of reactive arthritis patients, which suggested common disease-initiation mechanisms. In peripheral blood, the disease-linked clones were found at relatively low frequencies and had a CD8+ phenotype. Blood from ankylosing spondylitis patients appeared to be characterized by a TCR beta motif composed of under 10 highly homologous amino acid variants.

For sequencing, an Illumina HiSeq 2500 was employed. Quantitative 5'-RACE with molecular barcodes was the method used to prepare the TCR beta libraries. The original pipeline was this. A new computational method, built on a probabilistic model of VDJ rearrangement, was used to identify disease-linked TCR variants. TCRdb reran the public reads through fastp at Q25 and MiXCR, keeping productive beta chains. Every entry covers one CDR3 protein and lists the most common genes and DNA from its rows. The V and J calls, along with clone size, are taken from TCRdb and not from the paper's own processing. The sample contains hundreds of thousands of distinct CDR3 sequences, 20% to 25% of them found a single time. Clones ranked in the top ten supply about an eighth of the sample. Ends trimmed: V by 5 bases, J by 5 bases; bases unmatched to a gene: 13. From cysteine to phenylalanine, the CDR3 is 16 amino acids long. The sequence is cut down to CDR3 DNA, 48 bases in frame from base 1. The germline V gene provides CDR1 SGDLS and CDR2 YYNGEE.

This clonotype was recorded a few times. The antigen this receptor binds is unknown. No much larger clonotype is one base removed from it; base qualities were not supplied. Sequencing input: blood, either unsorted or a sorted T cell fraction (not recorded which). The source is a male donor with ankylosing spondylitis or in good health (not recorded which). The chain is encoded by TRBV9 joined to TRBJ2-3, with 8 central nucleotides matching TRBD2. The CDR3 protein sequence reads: CASSSPRGAGVDTQYF. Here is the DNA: TGTGCCAGCAGTTCCCCCCGGGGAGCGGGGGTAGATACGCAGTATTTT.